These 10 T cell receptor beta chains originate from one sample sequenced in a study of T cell responses to AZD1222 COVID-19 vaccine. TCRdb's copy holds only in-frame clones and misses some; the assay was immunoSEQ multiplex PCR. The sample records 140,000 to 150,000 clones, just under 95% being singletons. The sequences come from peripheral blood, collected after recovery from COVID-19. The receptors here all came from an adult who had recovered from COVID-19.

J is TRBJ2-7 and V is TRBV19; possibly TRBD2 for D (5 bases). V gave up 6 bases and J gave up 7 bases, with 10 bases separating them. CDR3 size: 11 residues. CDR1 is LNHDA, CDR2 SQIVND, per germline (reference sequence). The CDR3, as DNA: TGTGCCAGTAGCCCGGGCGGGGAGCAGTACTTC. Its protein is CASSPGGEQYF.

The gene calls are TRBV7-9 and TRBJ1-2, with D uncertain. The V end was cut by 1 base, the J end by 5 bases, with 11 bases between. CDR1 is SEHNR and CDR2 is FQNEAQ in the germline V gene (reference sequence). This CDR3 contains 14 residues. The CDR3 DNA sequence: TGTGCCAGCAGCTTAGACTTATTATCGTATGGCTACACCTTC. This sequence encodes CASSLDLLSYGYTF.

This clone was recorded only once. The V gene is TRBV5-1, the J gene TRBJ2-3; D gene ambiguous. The CDR3 spans 14 residues. Germline CDR1 reads SGHRS; CDR2 reads YFSETQ. V lost 0 bases to trimming and J lost 3 bases, with 8 bases between them. The CDR3: CASSLESGTDTQYF. The CDR3 region has the DNA TGCGCCAGCAGCTTGGAGTCCGGAACAGATACGCAGTATTTT.

This sequence joins TRBV11-2 and TRBJ1-5; no firm D call. This CDR3 spans 16 amino acids. The V gene lost 3 bases and the J gene lost 1 base, with 13 bases spanning the gap. Germline V gives CDR1 SGHAT, CDR2 FQNNGV. CDR3: CASSFGSGESNQPQHF. CDR3 nucleotide sequence: TGTGCCAGCAGCTTCGGGTCAGGAGAAAGCAATCAGCCCCAGCATTTT.

The rearrangement links TRBV5-1 to TRBJ2-3; possibly TRBD2 for D (5 bases). The CDR3 has 15 residues. Germline V gives CDR1 SGHRS, CDR2 YFSETQ. Trimming stripped 1 base from V and 0 bases from J, with 9 bases between. This chain's CDR3 is CASSLLGASTDTQYF. The CDR3 nucleotides read TGCGCCAGCAGCTTGTTGGGAGCTAGCACAGATACGCAGTATTTT.

This sequence joins TRBV5-1 and TRBJ1-2, with TRBD1 matching 7 bases. With V trimmed by 4 bases and J by 4 bases, 10 bases remained unmatched. CDR3 length: 15 amino acids. From germline, CDR1 is SGHRS and CDR2 YFSETQ. DNA for the CDR3: TGCGCCAGCAGCCAGACAGGGAACGACGGCTATGGCTACACCTTC. Protein sequence: CASSQTGNDGYGYTF.

The chain couples TRBV5-1 to TRBJ2-5; 8 bases line up with TRBD2. The CDR3 extends over 16 amino acids. Germline CDR1 and CDR2: SGHRS and YFSETQ. J lost 3 bases, V lost 4 bases, and 11 bases had no gene match. CDR3 region: CASSTRSSGVKETQYF. CDR3 nucleotide sequence: TGCGCCAGCAGCACCAGAAGTAGCGGGGTCAAAGAGACCCAGTACTTC. Based on the CDR3 plus reference TRBV5-1 and TRBJ2-5, the full variable domain is KAGVTQTPRYLIKTRGQQVTLSCSPISGHRSVSWYQQTPGQGLQFLFEYFSETQRNKGNFPGRFSGRQFSNSRSEMNVSTLELGDSALYLCASSTRSSGVKETQYFGPGTRLLVL.

The chain links TRBV7-9 to TRBJ2-3; no definite D call. CDR1 is SEHNR, CDR2 FQNEAQ, per germline (reference sequence). This CDR3 comprises 13 residues. Trimming left V 5 bases short and J 3 bases short, with 9 bases between. In nucleotides, the CDR3 is TGTGCCAGCAGCCCGACTCAAACAGATACGCAGTATTTT. Protein: CASSPTQTDTQYF.

The chain combines TRBV15 with TRBJ2-1; 11 nucleotides agree with TRBD2. The J segment lost 6 bases and the V segment lost 2 bases, leaving 3 bases of the junction unmatched. The CDR3 sequence is 15 residues long. The V gene's germline CDR1 is LNHNV and CDR2 YYDKDF (reference sequence). In DNA, the CDR3 is TGTGCCACCAGCAGAAGACTAGCGGGACCCAATGAGCAGTTCTTC. Encoded protein: CATSRRLAGPNEQFF.

CDR3 sequence reads: CAISEYRRETQYF. CDR3 nucleotide sequence: TGTGCCATCAGTGAGTATCGGAGAGAGACCCAGTACTTC. V usage is TRBV10-3 and J usage is TRBJ2-5; D call uncertain. Germline CDR1 ENHRY, CDR2 SYGVKD. The ends were cut back, 1 base at V and 4 bases at J, with 7 bases in the middle. The CDR3 sequence is 13 residues long.